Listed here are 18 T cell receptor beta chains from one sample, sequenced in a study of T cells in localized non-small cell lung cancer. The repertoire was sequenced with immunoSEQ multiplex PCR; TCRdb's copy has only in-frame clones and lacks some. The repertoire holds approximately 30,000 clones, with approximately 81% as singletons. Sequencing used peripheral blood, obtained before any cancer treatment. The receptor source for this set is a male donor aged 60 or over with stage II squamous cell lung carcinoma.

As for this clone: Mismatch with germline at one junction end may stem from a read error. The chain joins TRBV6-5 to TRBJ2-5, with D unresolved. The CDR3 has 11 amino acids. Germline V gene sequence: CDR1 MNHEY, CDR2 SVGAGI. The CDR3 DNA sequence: TGTGCCAGCAGCCACCAAGGGACCCAGTACTTC. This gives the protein CASSHQGTQYF.

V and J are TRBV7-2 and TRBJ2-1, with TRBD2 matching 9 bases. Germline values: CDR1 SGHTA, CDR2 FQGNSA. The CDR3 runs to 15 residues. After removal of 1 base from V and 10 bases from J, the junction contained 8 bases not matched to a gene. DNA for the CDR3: TGTGCCAGCAGCTTAGGGCTAGCGGGGCCGCCGGAGCAGTTCTTC. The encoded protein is CASSLGLAGPPEQFF.

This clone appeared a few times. The DNA of the CDR3 is TGTGCCAGCAGCCTCGACGGAAAGTCGACAGATACGCAGTATTTT. As protein: CASSLDGKSTDTQYF. The V and J genes are TRBV7-2 and TRBJ2-3; unclear D gene. CDR1 and CDR2 (germline): SGHTA, FQGNSA. The CDR3 loop spans 15 amino acids. Trimming took 5 bases from V and 3 from J, leaving 15 bases between them.

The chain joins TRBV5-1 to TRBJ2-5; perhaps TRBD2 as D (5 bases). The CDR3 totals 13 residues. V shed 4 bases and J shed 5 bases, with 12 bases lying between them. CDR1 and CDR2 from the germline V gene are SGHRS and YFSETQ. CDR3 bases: TGCGCCAGCAGCGGCGAGGGTGTGGAGACCCAGTACTTC. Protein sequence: CASSGEGVETQYF.

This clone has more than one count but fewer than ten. The CDR3 spells CASSPLAAQGNTIYF. The CDR3 DNA reads TGTGCCAGCTCACCACTCGCGGCCCAGGGAAACACCATATATTTT. V is TRBV18 and J is TRBJ1-3; D remains unclear. The CDR3 spans 15 residues. CDR1 and CDR2 from the germline V gene are KGHSH and LQKENI. V was shortened by 1 base and J by 4 bases, with 11 bases between the two germline ends.

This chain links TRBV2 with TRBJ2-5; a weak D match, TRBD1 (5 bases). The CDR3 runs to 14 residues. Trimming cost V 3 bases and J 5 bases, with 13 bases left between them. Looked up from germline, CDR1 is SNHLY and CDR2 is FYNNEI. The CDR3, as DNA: TGTGCCAGCAGTGAGCAGGGAAGGGATGAGACCCAGTACTTC. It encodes CASSEQGRDETQYF.

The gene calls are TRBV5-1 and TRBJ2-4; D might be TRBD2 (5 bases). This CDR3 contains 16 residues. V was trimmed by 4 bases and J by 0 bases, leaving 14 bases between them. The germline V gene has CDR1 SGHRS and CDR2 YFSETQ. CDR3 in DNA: TGCGCCAGCAGCCCGGGAAGGACGTCAGCCAAAAACATTCAGTACTTC. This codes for CASSPGRTSAKNIQYF.

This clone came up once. The CDR3 DNA follows: TGTGCCAGCAGGGGGTTTTCCCCCTACGAGCAGTACTTC. As protein: CASRGFSPYEQYF. The chain has TRBV6-1 and TRBJ2-7; D unresolved. V gave up 6 bases and J gave up 2 bases, with 11 bases separating them. The CDR3 length is 13 residues. CDR1 and CDR2 from the germline V gene are MNHNS and SASEGT.

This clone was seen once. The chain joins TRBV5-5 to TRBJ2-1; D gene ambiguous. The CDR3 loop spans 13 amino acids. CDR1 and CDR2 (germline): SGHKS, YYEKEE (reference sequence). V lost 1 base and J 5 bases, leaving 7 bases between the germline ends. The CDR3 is CASSLRADNEQFF. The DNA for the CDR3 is TGTGCCAGCAGCTTGAGGGCTGACAATGAGCAGTTCTTC.

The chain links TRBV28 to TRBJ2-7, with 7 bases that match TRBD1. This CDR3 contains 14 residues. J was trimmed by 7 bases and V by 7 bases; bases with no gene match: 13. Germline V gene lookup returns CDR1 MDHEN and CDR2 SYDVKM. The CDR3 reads CASIELDRPLEQYF. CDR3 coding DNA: TGTGCCAGCATTGAATTGGACAGGCCCCTAGAGCAGTACTTC.

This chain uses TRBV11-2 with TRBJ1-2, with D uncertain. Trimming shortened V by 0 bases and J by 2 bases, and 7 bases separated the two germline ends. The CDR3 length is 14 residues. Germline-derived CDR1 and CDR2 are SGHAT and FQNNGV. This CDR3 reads CASSLDGLNYGYTF. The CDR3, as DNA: TGTGCCAGCAGCTTAGACGGACTCAACTATGGCTACACCTTC.

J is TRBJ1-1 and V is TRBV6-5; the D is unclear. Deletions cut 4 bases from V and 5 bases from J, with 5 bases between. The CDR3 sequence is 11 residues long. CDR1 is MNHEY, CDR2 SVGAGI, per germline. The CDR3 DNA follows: TGTGCCAGCAGTTGGGGAACTGAAGCTTTCTTT. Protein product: CASSWGTEAFF.

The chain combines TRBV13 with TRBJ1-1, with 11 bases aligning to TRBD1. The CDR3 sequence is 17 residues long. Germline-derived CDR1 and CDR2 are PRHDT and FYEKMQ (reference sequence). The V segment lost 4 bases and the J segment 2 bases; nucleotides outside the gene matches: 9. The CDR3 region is CASSWALGQGANTEAFF. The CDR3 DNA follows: TGTGCCAGCAGCTGGGCTCTAGGACAGGGGGCAAACACTGAAGCTTTCTTT. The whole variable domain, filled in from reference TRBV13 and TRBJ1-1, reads AAGVIQSPRHLIKEKRETATLKCYPIPRHDTVYWYQQGPGQDPQFLISFYEKMQSDKGSIPDRFSAQQFSDYHSELNMSSLELGDSALYFCASSWALGQGANTEAFFGQGTRLTVV.

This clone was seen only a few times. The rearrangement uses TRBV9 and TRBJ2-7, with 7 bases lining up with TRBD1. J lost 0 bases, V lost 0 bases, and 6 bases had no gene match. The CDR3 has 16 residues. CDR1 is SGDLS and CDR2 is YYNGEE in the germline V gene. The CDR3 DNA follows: TGTGCCAGCAGCGTAGCAACAGGGGCGGCCTCCTACGAGCAGTACTTC. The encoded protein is CASSVATGAASYEQYF.

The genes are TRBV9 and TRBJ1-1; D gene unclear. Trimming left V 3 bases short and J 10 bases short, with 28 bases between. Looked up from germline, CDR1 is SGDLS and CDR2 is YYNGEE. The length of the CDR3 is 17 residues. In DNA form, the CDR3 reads TGTGCCAGCAGCGAACTAGAGGTTGTCACCGCGGTCTTGGGAGCTTTCTTT. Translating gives CASSELEVVTAVLGAFF.

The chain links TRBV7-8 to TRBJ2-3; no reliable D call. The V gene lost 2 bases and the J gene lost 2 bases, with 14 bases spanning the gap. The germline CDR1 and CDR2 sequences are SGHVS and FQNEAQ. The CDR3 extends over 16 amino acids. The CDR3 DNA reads TGTGCCAGCAGCTTACCTTTAAAAACTAACACAGATACGCAGTATTTT. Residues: CASSLPLKTNTDTQYF.

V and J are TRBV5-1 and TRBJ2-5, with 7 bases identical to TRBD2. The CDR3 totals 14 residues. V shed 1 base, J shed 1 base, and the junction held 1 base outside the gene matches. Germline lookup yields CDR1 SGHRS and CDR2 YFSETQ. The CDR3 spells CASSLSGVQETQYF. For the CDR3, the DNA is TGCGCCAGCAGCTTGAGCGGGGTCCAAGAGACCCAGTACTTC.

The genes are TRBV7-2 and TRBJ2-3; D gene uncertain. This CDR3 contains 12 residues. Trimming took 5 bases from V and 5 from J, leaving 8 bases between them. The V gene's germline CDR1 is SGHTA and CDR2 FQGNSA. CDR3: CASSTTEDTQYF. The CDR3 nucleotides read TGTGCCAGCAGCACGACTGAAGATACGCAGTATTTT.